The sequence of this T cell receptor (beta chain) was determined in a study of T-cell memory formation after mild COVID-19. Study results and limitations: Several responding clones turned up in pre-infection memory, indicating that cross-reactive memory may have taken part. Clones shrinking between day 15 and 85 showed a balanced CD4/CD8 split, and those that grew later tilted toward CD4+.

Each CDR3 protein gets one entry after TCRdb re-called the 5' RACE reads with MiXCR. Of approximately 500,000 distinct CDR3 sequences in the sample, around 27% were seen once. Trimming removed 3 bases at V and 5 bases at J, with 13 bases between. Germline V gene sequence: CDR1 MGHDK, CDR2 SYGVNS. The CDR3 runs to 15 residues. This clonotype was seen only once. Antigen: not known. This sequence joins TRBV25-1 and TRBJ2-2; D is possibly TRBD1 or TRBD2 (7 bases each). This receptor was taken from an adult woman who had mild COVID-19 (a few samples of this study predate the infection). Cell type and time point are not known. The sample comprised PBMCs or a T cell subset sorted from them (not recorded which). The CDR3 DNA is TGTGCCAGCAGTGACCCAGGGGGAGGGACCGGGGAGCTGTTTTTT. Residues: CASSDPGGGTGELFF.